The rows below give T cell receptor beta chains drawn from one sample of a study of cytomegalovirus exposure and HLA in healthy donors. Here immunoSEQ multiplex PCR was the method, and the copy in TCRdb shows in-frame clones only, minus some. Of fewer than 250,000 clones in the sample, less than 90% were seen once. Sequencing was done on a sample of PBMCs. The receptors here all came from a young woman in good health and CMV-seronegative. Each CDR3 is given without its conserved first and last residue. A D gene is named only where the DNA matches it firmly.

D,J,V,CDR3
TRBD1,TRBJ1-2,TRBV30,AWKGQGSIYGYT
NA,TRBJ1-2,TRBV6-5,ASSYSKGSNYGYT
NA,TRBJ1-1,TRBV5-4,ASIFVGMANTEAF
TRBD1,TRBJ1-2,TRBV5-1,ASSQARGLGYT
NA,TRBJ1-1,TRBV30,AWSPPWTAGGTEAF
TRBD1,TRBJ1-1,TRBV5-1,ASSFTGQGWKNTEAF
TRBD2,TRBJ2-5,TRBV7-2,ASSLETSIGTQY
TRBD2,TRBJ2-3,TRBV4-2,ASSQELTSGTDTQY
NA,TRBJ1-2,TRBV27,ASSRPTGDGYT
NA,TRBJ2-3,TRBV2,ASRLLHTSTDTQY
NA,TRBJ1-5,TRBV30,AWSGGPGGSQPQH
TRBD2,TRBJ2-2,TRBV5-1,ASSSVGLAGGQNTGELF
TRBD1,TRBJ2-3,TRBV9,ASSVFRGSHFTDTQY
NA,TRBJ2-3,TRBV1,TSSQDRLSGGASDTQY
NA,TRBJ1-2,TRBV18,ASSPVRVGHGYT
TRBD1,TRBJ2-1,TRBV6-1,ATGQGGDEQF
NA,TRBJ2-7,TRBV7-6,ASSSMSGPYEQY
TRBD1,TRBJ1-2,TRBV6-5,ASSYADRAYGYT
NA,TRBJ1-2,TRBV6-6,ASTSQGTNYGYT
NA,TRBJ1-1,TRBV5-8,ASSLINTEAF
NA,TRBJ1-1,TRBV2,ASLTAHQEAF
NA,TRBJ1-6,TRBV30,AWEKRGDRSPLH
NA,TRBJ1-4,TRBV30,AWRLRGEKLF
TRBD2,TRBJ2-3,TRBV29-1,SVEDLLAGGPTEY
TRBD2,TRBJ2-7,TRBV7-3,ASSLLGGSSYEQY
NA,TRBJ1-1,TRBV5-1,ASSLWGENTEAF
NA,TRBJ1-1,TRBV2,ASSELQGGEAF
NA,TRBJ1-2,TRBV28,ASNLGRALGYT
NA,TRBJ1-1,TRBV5-1,ASRRDTLNTEAF